Below, 16 T cell receptor beta chains from the same sample are listed, as sequenced in a study of STAT3 mutations in large granular lymphocyte leukemia. General study findings and limits: At least one immunodominant TCR beta clonotype appeared in every T-cell large granular lymphocyte leukemia patient.

Their target antigens are unknown. Generated by immunoSEQ multiplex PCR, the TCRdb table keeps only in-frame clones and is missing some. The sample includes around 4,000 clones, approximately 82% seen only once; the top ten take 60% to 85%. The source material was peripheral blood mononuclear cells. These receptors all come from a man between 40 and 49 years old with T-cell large granular lymphocyte leukemia. Some clones in this sample may be carry-over from other donors' samples.

This clone was picked up one time. V gene TRBV29-1 combines with J gene TRBJ1-2; 8 bases are shared with TRBD1. The CDR3 consists of 11 residues. The V and J ends lost 7 bases and 8 bases, in that order; junction bases with no gene match: 6. Per germline, CDR1 SQVTM and CDR2 ANQGSEA. This chain's CDR3 is CSDGQGGGYTF. CDR3 nucleotide sequence: TGCAGCGATGGACAGGGTGGAGGCTACACCTTC.

The chain employs TRBV6-5 and TRBJ1-6; 9 positions agree with TRBD1. The CDR3 spans 13 residues. V was clipped by 6 bases and J by 10 bases; unmatched bases: 4. Germline loops: CDR1 MNHEY, CDR2 SVGAGI. Here the CDR3 reads CASRTGGMSPLHF. The CDR3 DNA reads as TGTGCCAGCAGGACAGGGGGTATGTCACCCCTCCACTTT.

This chain uses TRBV30 with TRBJ1-6, with D uncertain. This CDR3 has 15 residues. Germline CDR1 GTSNPN, CDR2 SVGIG (reference sequence). Trimming took off 0 bases at V and 0 bases at J, with 6 bases between the two ends. The CDR3: CAWSVRSSYNSPLHF. The CDR3 nucleotides are TGTGCCTGGAGTGTTAGGAGCTCCTATAATTCACCCCTCCACTTT.

The V call is TRBV21-1, the J call TRBJ2-3; the table calls TRBD1, which could not be checked here. TRBV21-1 is noted as a pseudogene. The CDR3 consists of 20 residues. CDR3 in amino acids: CASNMPGQGRSPASTDTQYF. CDR3 in DNA: TGTGCCAGCAACATGCCGGGACAGGGGAGGAGTCCGGCTAGCACAGATACGCAGTATTTT.

The rearrangement links TRBV11-2 to TRBJ1-6; TRBD1 might be the D (6 bases). Trimming removed 1 base at V and 11 bases at J, with 12 bases between. The CDR3 spans 14 residues. The germline V gene has CDR1 SGHAT and CDR2 FQNNGV. As DNA, the CDR3 is TGTGCCAGCAGCTTAGTTCAGGGGCGGACACCCCTCCACTTT. This gives the protein CASSLVQGRTPLHF.

This clone was recorded only once. The gene calls are TRBV6-6 and TRBJ2-2; maybe TRBD1 (5 bases). V was trimmed by 4 bases and J by 3 bases, leaving 15 bases between them. Germline loops: CDR1 MNHNY, CDR2 SVGAGI (reference sequence). This CDR3 spans 16 amino acids. The CDR3: CASSSVGRVYTGELFF. For the CDR3, the DNA is TGTGCCAGCAGTTCAGTCGGCAGGGTGTACACCGGGGAGCTGTTTTTT.

In DNA, the CDR3 is TGTGCCAGCAGCTTTGGGCAGGGACTCAACACTGAAGCTTTCTTT. As protein: CASSFGQGLNTEAFF. J is TRBJ1-1 and V is TRBV5-4, with a tentative D call TRBD1 (5 bases). This CDR3 spans 15 amino acids. V lost 2 bases, J lost 2 bases, and 13 bases lay in between. The germline gives CDR1 SGHNT, CDR2 YYREEE (reference sequence).

V is TRBV18 and J is TRBJ2-6; 8 bases fit TRBD1. The CDR3 length is 18 residues. CDR1 and CDR2 (germline): KGHSH, LQKENI. Trimming at V came to 4 bases and at J to 0 bases, leaving 8 bases not matched to a gene. In nucleotides, the CDR3 is TGTGCCAGCTCACTAATGGGACAGGCTGGCTCTGGGGCCAACGTCCTGACTTTC. Translating it yields CASSLMGQAGSGANVLTF.

This clone was detected only once. The chain is built from TRBV29-1 and TRBJ2-3, with 11 bases aligning to TRBD1. This CDR3 is 14 amino acids long. Germline V gene lookup returns CDR1 SQVTM and CDR2 ANQGSEA. The ends lost 6 bases at V and 5 bases at J; junction bases unmatched: 7. The CDR3 protein is CSVRRGQGVDTQYF. As DNA, the CDR3 is TGCAGCGTCCGACGGGGACAGGGGGTAGATACGCAGTATTTT.

The chain couples TRBV18 to TRBJ1-2; possible D gene TRBD1, 6 bases. This CDR3 spans 15 amino acids. Germline CDR1 reads KGHSH; CDR2 reads LQKENI. The ends were cut back, 3 bases at V and 2 bases at J, with 13 bases in the middle. CDR3 bases: TGTGCCAGCTCACCTTCGGAACAGGGAAACTATGGCTACACCTTC. Encoded protein: CASSPSEQGNYGYTF. Together with reference TRBV18 and TRBJ1-2, the CDR3 gives the full variable domain: NAGVMQNPRHLVRRRGQEARLRCSPMKGHSHVYWYRQLPEEGLKFMVYLQKENIIDESGMPKERFSAEFPKEGPSILRIQQVVRGDSAAYFCASSPSEQGNYGYTFGSGTRLTVV.

This clone has just a few counts. The V gene is TRBV19, the J gene TRBJ2-5; 8 bases are shared with TRBD2. CDR1 and CDR2 (germline): LNHDA, SQIVND (reference sequence). This CDR3 comprises 14 residues. Germline trimming cut 4 bases from V and 5 bases from J; bases unmatched to any gene: 6. The CDR3 sequence: CASSTIAGSETQYF. For the CDR3, the DNA is TGTGCCAGTAGTACTATAGCGGGGTCGGAGACCCAGTACTTC.

As concerns this clone: A junction boundary mismatches the germline segment, possibly from a read error. V gene TRBV7-8 combines with J gene TRBJ1-5, with 7 bases that match TRBD1. CDR1 is SGHVS and CDR2 is FQNEAQ in the germline V gene. The CDR3 length is 16 residues. CDR3 in DNA: TGCGCCAGCAGCCAGGGGACAGAACATAGCAATCAGCCCCAGCATTTT. As protein: CASSQGTEHSNQPQHF.

The chain combines TRBV7-6 with TRBJ1-6; possibly TRBD1 for D (5 bases). The CDR3 has 12 residues. Germline V gene data show CDR1 as SGHVS and CDR2 as FNYEAQ. The V end lost 1 base, the J end lost 12 bases, and 7 bases lay between the germline ends. The CDR3 loop is CASSLDQGPLHF. The DNA of the CDR3 is TGTGCCAGCAGCTTAGATCAGGGACCCCTCCACTTT.

This clone is a singleton in its sample. The genes are TRBV28 and TRBJ1-5; D call uncertain. The V and J ends lost 0 bases and 0 bases respectively, with 3 bases between them. This CDR3 spans 14 amino acids. Germline CDR1 is MDHEN and CDR2 is SYDVKM. CDR3 bases: TGTGCCAGCAGTTTATGGGTTAGCAATCAGCCCCAGCATTTT. Its protein product is CASSLWVSNQPQHF.

As DNA, the CDR3 is TGTGCCAGCTCACCATGGGCCATGTACGAGCAGTACTTC. Its protein product is CASSPWAMYEQYF. The V gene is TRBV18, the J gene TRBJ2-7; D is unclear. This CDR3 contains 13 residues. Germline V gene sequence: CDR1 KGHSH, CDR2 LQKENI. The V end was cut by 2 bases, the J end by 4 bases, with 9 bases between.

V is TRBV18 and J is TRBJ1-5, with D perhaps matching TRBD1 (5 bases). The CDR3 length is 14 residues. V lost 3 bases, J lost 3 bases, and 9 bases lay in between. Germline lookup yields CDR1 KGHSH and CDR2 LQKENI. DNA of the CDR3: TGTGCCAGCTCACCGGCGACAGTCAATCAGCCCCAGCATTTT. It encodes CASSPATVNQPQHF.